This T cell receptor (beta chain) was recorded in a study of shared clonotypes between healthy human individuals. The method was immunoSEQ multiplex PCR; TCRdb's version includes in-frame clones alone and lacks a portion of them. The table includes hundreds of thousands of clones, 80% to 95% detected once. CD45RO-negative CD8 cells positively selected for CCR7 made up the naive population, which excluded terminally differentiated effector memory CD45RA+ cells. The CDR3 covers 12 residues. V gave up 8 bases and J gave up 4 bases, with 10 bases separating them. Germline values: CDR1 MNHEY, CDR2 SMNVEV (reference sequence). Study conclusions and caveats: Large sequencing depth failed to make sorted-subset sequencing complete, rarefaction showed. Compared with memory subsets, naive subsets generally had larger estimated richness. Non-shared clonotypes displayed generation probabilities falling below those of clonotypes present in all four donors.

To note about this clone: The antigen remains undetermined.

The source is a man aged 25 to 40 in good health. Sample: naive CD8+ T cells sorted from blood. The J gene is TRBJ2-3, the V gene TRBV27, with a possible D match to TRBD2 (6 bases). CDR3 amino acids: CASGLAPDTQYF. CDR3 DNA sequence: TGTGCCAGCGGGCTAGCGCCAGATACGCAGTATTTT.